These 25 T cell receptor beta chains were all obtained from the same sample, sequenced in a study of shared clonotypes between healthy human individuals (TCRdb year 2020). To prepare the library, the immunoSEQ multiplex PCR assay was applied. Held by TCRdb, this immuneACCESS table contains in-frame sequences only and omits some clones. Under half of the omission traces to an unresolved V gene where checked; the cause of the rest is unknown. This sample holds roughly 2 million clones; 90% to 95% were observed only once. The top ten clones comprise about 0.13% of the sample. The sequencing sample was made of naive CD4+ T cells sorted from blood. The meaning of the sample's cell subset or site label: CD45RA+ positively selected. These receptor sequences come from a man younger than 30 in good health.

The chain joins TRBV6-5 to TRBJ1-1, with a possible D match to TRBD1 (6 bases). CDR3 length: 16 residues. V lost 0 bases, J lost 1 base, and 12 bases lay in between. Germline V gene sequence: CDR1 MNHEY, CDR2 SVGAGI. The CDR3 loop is CASSYSSGGRNTEAFF. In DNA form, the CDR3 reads TGTGCCAGCAGTTACTCGAGTGGGGGCCGGAACACTGAAGCTTTCTTT.

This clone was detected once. This CDR3 is CAARTGFRGDEKLFF. CDR3 DNA sequence: TGTGCCGCCCGGACAGGGTTTAGGGGCGATGAAAAACTGTTTTTT. This rearrangement joins TRBV6-1 to TRBJ1-4; 8 bases fit TRBD1. V trimming: 11 bases; J trimming: 6 bases; junction bases outside the gene matches: 14. CDR1 and CDR2 from the germline V gene are MNHNS and SASEGT. The CDR3 runs to 15 residues.

The CDR3 reads CASSQGKESLGFYGYTF. CDR3 nucleotides: TGCGCCAGCAGCCAAGGTAAGGAGTCTCTGGGGTTTTATGGCTACACCTTC. The chain carries TRBV4-1 and TRBJ1-2; D is unclear. The CDR3 loop spans 17 amino acids. With 1 base removed from V and 5 bases from J, the gap between germline ends came to 20 bases. Per the germline V gene, CDR1 is MGHRA and CDR2 is YSYEKL.

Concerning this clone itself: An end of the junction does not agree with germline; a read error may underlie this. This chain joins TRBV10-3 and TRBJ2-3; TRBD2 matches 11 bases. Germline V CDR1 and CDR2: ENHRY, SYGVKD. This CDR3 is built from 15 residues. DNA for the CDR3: TGTGCCACCAGTAGCGGGAGGGATAGCACAGATACGCAGTATTTT. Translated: CATSSGRDSTDTQYF.

As DNA, the CDR3 is TGCGCCAGCAGCCGATCACAGGGGGCTTGGTCTGGAAACACCATATATTTT. The encoded protein is CASSRSQGAWSGNTIYF. V gene TRBV5-1 combines with J gene TRBJ1-3; 9 bases map to TRBD1. There are 17 residues in the CDR3. The germline gives CDR1 SGHRS, CDR2 YFSETQ. V lost 4 bases and J lost 1; bases outside the gene matches: 9.

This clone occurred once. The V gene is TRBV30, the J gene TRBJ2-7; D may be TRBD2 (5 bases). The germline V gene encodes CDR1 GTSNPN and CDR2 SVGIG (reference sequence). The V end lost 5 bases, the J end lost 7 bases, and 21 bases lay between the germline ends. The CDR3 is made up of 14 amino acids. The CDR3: CAWSPPSSRREQYF. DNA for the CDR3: TGTGCCTGGTCCCCCCCGAGCAGCAGGAGGGAGCAGTACTTC. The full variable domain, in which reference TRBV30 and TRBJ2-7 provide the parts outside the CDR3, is SQTIHQWPATLVQPVGSPLSLECTVEGTSNPNLYWYRQAAGRGLQLLFYSVGIGQISSEVPQNLSASRPQDRQFILSSKKLLLSDSGFYLCAWSPPSSRREQYFGPGTRLTVT.

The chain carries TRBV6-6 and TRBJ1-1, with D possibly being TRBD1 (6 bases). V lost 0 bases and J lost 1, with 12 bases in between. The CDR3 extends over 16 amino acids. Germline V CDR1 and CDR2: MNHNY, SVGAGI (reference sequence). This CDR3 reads CASSYSMAGENTEAFF. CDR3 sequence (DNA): TGTGCCAGCAGTTACTCGATGGCAGGGGAGAACACTGAAGCTTTCTTT.

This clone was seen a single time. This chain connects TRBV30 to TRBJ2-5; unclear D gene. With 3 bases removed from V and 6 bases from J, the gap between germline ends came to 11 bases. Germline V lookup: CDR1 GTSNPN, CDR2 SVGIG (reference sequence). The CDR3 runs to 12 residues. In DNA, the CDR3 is TGTGCCTGGAGCCCCCCGGCCCAGACCCAGTACTTC. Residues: CAWSPPAQTQYF.

The CDR3 bases are TGTGCCTGGACCCAAGGCGGGGGGTCAGCAGATACGCAGTATTTT. The encoded protein is CAWTQGGGSADTQYF. The chain links TRBV30 to TRBJ2-3; 8 bases fit TRBD2. Per the germline V gene, CDR1 is GTSNPN and CDR2 is SVGIG (reference sequence). V trimming: 4 bases; J trimming: 4 bases; junction bases outside the gene matches: 10. CDR3 length: 15 residues.

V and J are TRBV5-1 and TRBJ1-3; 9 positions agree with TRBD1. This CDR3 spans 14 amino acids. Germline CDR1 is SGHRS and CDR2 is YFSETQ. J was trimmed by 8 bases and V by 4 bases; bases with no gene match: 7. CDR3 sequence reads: CASSRARQGDTIYF. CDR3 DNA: TGCGCCAGCAGCCGAGCCAGACAGGGGGACACCATATATTTT.

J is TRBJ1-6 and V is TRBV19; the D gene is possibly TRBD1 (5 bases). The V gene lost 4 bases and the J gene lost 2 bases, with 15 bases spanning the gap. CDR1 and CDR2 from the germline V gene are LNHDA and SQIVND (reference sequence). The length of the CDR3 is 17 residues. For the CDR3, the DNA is TGTGCCAGTAGTACCGGGACCCCCAGGGCCTATAATTCACCCCTCCACTTT. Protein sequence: CASSTGTPRAYNSPLHF.

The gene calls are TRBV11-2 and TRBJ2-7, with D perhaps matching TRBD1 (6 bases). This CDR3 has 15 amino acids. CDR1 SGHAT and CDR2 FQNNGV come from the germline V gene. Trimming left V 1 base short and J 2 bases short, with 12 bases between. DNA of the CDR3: TGTGCCAGCAGCTTAGTATCAGGGGACGCCTACGAGCAGTACTTC. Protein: CASSLVSGDAYEQYF.

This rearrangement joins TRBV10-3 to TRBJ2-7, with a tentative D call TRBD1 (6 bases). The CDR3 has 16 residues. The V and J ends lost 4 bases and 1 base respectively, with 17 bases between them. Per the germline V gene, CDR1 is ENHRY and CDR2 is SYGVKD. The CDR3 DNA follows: TGTGCCATCAGTGCAGTCCCAGGGGTAGGATCCTACGAGCAGTACTTC. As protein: CAISAVPGVGSYEQYF.

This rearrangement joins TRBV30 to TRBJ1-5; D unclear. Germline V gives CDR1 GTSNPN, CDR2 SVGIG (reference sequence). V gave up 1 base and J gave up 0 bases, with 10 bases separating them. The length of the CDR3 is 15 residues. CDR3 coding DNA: TGTGCCTGGAGTGCCGGGAGGTATAGCAATCAGCCCCAGCATTTT. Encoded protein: CAWSAGRYSNQPQHF.

CDR3 nucleotide sequence: TGTGCCAGCAGTGAATATCCCGGCAGCCCCCGAGAGACTGAAGCTTTCTTT. Translated, it gives CASSEYPGSPRETEAFF. The chain links TRBV25-1 to TRBJ1-1; D gene uncertain. Germline loops: CDR1 MGHDK, CDR2 SYGVNS. The CDR3 extends over 17 amino acids. Trimming shortened V by 0 bases and J by 5 bases, and 19 bases separated the two germline ends.

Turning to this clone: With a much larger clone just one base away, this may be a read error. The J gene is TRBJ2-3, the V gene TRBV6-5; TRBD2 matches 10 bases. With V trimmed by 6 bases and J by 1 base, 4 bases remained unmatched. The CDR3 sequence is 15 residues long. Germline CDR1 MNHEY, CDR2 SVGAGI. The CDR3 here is CASRLLAGGTDTQYF. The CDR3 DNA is TGTGCCAGCAGGCTTCTAGCGGGAGGCACAGATACGCAGTATTTT.

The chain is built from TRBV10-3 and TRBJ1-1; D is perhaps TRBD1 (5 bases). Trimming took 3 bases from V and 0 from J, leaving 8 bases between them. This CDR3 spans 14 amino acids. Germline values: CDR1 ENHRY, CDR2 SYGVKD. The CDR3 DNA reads TGTGCCATCAGTGACCAGACAGTGAACACTGAAGCTTTCTTT. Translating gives CAISDQTVNTEAFF.

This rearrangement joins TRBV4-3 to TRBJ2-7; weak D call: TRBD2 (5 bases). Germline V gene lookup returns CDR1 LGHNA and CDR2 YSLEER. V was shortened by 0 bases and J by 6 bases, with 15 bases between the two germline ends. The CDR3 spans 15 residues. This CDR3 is CASSQEGGPRAEQYF. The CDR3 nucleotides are TGCGCCAGCAGCCAAGAGGGCGGGCCTCGGGCCGAGCAGTACTTC.

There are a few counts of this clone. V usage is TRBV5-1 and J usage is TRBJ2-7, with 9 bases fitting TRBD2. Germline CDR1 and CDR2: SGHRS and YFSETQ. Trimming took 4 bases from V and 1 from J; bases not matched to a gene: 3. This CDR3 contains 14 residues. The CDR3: CASSTSGGSYEQYF. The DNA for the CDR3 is TGCGCCAGCAGCACAAGCGGGGGGTCCTACGAGCAGTACTTC.

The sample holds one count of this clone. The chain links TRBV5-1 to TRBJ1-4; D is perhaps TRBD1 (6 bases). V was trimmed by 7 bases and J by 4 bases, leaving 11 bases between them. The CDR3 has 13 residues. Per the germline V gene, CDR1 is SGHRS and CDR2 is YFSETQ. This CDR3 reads CASRTAINEKLFF. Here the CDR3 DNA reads TGCGCCAGCCGGACAGCCATTAATGAAAAACTGTTTTTT. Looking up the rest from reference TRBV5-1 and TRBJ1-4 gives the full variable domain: KAGVTQTPRYLIKTRGQQVTLSCSPISGHRSVSWYQQTPGQGLQFLFEYFSETQRNKGNFPGRFSGRQFSNSRSEMNVSTLELGDSALYLCASRTAINEKLFFGSGTQLSVL.

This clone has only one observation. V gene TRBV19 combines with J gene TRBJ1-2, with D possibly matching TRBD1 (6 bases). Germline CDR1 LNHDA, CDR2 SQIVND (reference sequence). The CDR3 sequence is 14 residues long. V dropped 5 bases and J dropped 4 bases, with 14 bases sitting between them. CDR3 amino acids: CASSPREQGYGYTF. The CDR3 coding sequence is TGTGCCAGTAGTCCTCGGGAACAGGGCTATGGCTACACCTTC.

Here the CDR3 reads CASSGDSSTQYF. CDR3 coding DNA: TGTGCCAGCAGTGGTGACAGTAGTACGCAGTATTTT. J is TRBJ2-3 and V is TRBV6-5; D may be TRBD1 (5 bases). The CDR3 is made up of 12 amino acids. Deletions cut 5 bases from V and 8 bases from J, with 11 bases between. Germline V gene lookup returns CDR1 MNHEY and CDR2 SVGAGI.

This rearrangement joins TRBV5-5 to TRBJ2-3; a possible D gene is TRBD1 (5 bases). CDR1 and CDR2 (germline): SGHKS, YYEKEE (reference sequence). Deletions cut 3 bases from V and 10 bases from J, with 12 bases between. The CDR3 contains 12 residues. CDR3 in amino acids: CASSSAQGSQYF. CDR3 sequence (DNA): TGTGCCAGCAGCTCTGCCCAGGGTTCGCAGTATTTT. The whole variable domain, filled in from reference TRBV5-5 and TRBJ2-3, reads DAGVTQSPTHLIKTRGQQVTLRCSPISGHKSVSWYQQVLGQGPQFIFQYYEKEERGRGNFPDRFSARQFPNYSSELNVNALLLGDSALYLCASSSAQGSQYFGPGTRLTVL.

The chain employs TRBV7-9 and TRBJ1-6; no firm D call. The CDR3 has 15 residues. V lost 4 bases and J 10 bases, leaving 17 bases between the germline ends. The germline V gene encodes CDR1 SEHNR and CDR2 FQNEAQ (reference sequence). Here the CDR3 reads CASSSIKEVRSPLHF. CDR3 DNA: TGTGCCAGCAGCTCCATTAAGGAGGTGAGGTCACCCCTCCACTTT.

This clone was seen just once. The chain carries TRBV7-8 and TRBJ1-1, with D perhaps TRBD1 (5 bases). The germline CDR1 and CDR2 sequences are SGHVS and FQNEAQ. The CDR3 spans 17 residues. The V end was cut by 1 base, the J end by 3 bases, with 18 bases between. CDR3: CASSLEDRGRADTEAFF. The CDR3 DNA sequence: TGTGCCAGCAGCTTAGAAGATCGGGGCAGGGCTGACACTGAAGCTTTCTTT.